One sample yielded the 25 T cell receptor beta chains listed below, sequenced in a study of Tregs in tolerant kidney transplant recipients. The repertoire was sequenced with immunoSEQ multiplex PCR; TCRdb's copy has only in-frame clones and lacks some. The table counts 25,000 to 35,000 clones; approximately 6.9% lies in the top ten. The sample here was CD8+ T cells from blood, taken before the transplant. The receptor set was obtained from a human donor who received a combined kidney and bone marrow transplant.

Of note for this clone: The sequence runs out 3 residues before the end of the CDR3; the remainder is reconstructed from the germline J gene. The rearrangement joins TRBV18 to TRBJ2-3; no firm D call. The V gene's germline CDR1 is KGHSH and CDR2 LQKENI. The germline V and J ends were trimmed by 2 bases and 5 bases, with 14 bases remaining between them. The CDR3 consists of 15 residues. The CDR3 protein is CASSPATPAVDTQYF. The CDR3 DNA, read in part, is TGTGCCAGCTCACCAGCGACCCCCGCGGTAGATACG.

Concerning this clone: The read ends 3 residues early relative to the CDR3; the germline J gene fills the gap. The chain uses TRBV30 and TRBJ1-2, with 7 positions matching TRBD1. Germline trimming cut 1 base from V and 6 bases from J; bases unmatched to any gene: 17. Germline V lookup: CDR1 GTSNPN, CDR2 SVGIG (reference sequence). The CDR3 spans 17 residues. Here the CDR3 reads CAWSAREQGPPMDGYTF. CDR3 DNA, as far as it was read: TGTGCCTGGAGTGCAAGAGAACAGGGGCCCCCTATGGATGGC.

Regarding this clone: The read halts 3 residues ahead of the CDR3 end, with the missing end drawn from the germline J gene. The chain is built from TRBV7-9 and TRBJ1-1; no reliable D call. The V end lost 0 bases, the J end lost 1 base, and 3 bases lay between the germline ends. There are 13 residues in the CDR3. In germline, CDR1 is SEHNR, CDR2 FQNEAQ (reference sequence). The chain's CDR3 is CASSLAGNTEAFF. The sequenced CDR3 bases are TGTGCCAGCAGCTTAGCAGGGAACACTGAA.

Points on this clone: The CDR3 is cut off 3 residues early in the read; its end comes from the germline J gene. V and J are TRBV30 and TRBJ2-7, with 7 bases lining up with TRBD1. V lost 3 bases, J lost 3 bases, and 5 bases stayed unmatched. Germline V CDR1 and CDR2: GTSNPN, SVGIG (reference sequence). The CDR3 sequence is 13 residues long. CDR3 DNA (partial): TGTGCCTGGAGACGACAGGGAAACTACGAG. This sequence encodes CAWRRQGNYE. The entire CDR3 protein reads CAWRRQGNYEQYF. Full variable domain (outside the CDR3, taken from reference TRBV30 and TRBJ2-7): SQTIHQWPATLVQPVGSPLSLECTVEGTSNPNLYWYRQAAGRGLQLLFYSVGIGQISSEVPQNLSASRPQDRQFILSSKKLLLSDSGFYLCAWRRQGNYEQYFGPGTRLTVT.

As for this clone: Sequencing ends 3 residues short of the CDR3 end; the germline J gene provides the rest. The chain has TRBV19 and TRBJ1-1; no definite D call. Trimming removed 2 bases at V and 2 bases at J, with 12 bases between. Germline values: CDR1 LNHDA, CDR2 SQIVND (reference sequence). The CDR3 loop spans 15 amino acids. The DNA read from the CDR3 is TGTGCCAGTAGTATACCCAGTACCTCCAACACTGAA. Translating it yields CASSIPSTSNTE. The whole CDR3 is CASSIPSTSNTEAFF.

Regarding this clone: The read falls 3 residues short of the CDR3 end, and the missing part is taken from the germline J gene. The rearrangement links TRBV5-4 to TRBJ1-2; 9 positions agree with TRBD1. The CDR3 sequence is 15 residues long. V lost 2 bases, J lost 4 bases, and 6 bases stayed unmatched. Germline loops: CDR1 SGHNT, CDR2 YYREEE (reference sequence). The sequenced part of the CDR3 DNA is TGTGCCAGCAGCTTCCCGGACAGGGGCACCTATGGC. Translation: CASSFPDRGTYG. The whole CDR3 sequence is CASSFPDRGTYGYTF. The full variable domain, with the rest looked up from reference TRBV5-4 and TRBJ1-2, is ETGVTQSPTHLIKTRGQQVTLRCSSQSGHNTVSWYQQALGQGPQFIFQYYREEENGRGNFPPRFSGLQFPNYSSELNVNALELDDSALYLCASSFPDRGTYGYTFGSGTRLTVV.

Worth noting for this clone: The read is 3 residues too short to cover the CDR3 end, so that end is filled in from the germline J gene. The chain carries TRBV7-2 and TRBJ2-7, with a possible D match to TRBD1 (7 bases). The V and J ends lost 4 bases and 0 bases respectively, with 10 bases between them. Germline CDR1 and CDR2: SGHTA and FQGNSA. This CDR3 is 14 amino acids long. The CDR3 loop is CASSWGDSSYEQYF. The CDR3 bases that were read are TGTGCCAGCAGCTGGGGGGACAGCTCCTACGAG. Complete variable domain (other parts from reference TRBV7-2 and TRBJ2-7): GAGVSQSPSNKVTEKGKDVELRCDPISGHTALYWYRQSLGQGLEFLIYFQGNSAPDKSGLPSDRFSAERTGGSVSTLTIQRTQQEDSAVYLCASSWGDSSYEQYFGPGTRLTVT.

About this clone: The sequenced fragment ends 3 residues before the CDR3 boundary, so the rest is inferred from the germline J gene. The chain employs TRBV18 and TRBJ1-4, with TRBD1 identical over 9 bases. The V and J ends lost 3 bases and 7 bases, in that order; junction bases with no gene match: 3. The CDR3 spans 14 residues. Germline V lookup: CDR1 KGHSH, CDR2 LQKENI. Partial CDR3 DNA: TGTGCCAGCTCACCCGGGACAGGGTTTGAAAAA. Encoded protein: CASSPGTGFEK. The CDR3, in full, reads CASSPGTGFEKLFF.

The CDR3 region is CASSYPSGGTYEQYF. The CDR3 DNA, read in part, is TGTGCCAGCAGCTATCCTAGCGGGGGGACCTACGAG. The chain employs TRBV7-9 and TRBJ2-7, with 11 bases matching TRBD2. The observed sequence ends 3 residues before the CDR3 terminus, with the missing tail filled in from the germline J gene. In germline, CDR1 is SEHNR, CDR2 FQNEAQ (reference sequence). V lost 4 bases, J lost 2 bases, and 4 bases stayed unmatched. This CDR3 is 15 amino acids long.

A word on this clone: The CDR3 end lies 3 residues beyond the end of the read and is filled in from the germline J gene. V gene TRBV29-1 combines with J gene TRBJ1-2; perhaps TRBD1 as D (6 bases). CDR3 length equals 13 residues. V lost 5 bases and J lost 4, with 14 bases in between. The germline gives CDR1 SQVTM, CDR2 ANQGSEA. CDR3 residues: CSVLGGSSYGYTF. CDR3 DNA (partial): TGCAGCGTTTTAGGGGGTTCCAGCTATGGC.

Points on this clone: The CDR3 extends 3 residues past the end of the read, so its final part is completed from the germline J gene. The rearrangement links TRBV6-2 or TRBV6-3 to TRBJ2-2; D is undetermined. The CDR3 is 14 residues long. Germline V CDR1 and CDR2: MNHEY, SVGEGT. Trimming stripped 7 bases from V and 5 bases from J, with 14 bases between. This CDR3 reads CASTSSSLTGELFF. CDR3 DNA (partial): TGTGCCAGCACATCAAGCTCTTTGACCGGGGAG.

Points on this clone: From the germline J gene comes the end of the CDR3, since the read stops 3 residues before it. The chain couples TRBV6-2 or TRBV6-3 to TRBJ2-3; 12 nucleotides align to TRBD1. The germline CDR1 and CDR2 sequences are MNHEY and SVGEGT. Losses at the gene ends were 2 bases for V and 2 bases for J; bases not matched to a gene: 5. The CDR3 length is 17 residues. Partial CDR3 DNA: TGTGCCAGCAGTTACACGGGACAGGGGGCTTACACAGATACG. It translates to CASSYTGQGAYTDT. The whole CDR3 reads CASSYTGQGAYTDTQYF.

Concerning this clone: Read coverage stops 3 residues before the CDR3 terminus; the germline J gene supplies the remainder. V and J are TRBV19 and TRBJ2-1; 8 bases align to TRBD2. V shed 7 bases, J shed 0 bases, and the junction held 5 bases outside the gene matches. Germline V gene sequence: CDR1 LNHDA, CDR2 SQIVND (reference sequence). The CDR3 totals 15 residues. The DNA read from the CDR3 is TGTGCCAGTACTCGGGGGGGGAGCTCCTACAATGAG. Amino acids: CASTRGGSSYNE. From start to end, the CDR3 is CASTRGGSSYNEQFF.

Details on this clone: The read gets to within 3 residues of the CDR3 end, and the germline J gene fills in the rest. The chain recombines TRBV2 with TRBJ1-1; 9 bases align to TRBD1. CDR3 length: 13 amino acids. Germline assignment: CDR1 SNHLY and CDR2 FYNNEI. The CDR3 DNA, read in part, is TGTGCTACCGGGGGACAGGGAAACACTGAA. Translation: CATGGQGNTE. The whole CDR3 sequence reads CATGGQGNTEAFF.

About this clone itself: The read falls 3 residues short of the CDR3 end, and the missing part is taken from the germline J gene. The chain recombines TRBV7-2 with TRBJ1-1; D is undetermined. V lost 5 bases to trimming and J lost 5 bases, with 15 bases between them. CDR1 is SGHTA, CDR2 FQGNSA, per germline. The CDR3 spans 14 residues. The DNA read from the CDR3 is TGTGCCAGCAGCCCTGATCCTCGGGGTACTGAA. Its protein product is CASSPDPRGTE. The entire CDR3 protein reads CASSPDPRGTEAFF.

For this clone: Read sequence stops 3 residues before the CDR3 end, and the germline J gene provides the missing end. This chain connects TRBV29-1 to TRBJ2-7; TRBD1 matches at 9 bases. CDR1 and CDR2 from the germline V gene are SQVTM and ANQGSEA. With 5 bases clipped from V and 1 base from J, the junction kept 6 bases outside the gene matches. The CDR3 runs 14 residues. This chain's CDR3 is CSVLGTGSSYEQYF. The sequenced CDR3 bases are TGCAGCGTTTTAGGGACAGGGTCTTCCTACGAG.

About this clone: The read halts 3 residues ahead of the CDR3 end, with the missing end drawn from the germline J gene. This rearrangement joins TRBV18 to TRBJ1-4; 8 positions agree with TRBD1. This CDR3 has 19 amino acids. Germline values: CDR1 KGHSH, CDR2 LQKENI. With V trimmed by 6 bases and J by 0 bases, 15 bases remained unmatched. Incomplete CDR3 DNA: TGTGCCAGCTCTCGCCAACCACCAACGACAGGGGCAACTAATGAAAAA. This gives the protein CASSRQPPTTGATNEK. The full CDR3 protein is CASSRQPPTTGATNEKLFF.

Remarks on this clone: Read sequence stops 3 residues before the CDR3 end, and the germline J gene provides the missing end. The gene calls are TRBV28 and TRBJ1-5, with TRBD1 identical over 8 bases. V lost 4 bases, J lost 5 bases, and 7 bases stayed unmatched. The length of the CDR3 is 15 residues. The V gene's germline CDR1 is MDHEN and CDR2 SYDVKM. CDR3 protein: CASSSDRGDDQPQHF. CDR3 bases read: TGTGCCAGCAGTTCCGACAGGGGAGACGATCAGCCC.

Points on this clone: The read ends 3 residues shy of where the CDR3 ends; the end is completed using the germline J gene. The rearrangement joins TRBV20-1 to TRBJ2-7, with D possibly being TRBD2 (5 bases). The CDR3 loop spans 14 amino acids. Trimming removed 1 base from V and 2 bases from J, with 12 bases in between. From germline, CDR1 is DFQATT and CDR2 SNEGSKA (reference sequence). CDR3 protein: CSARGGLAAYEQYF. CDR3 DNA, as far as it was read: TGCAGTGCTAGAGGAGGGTTGGCAGCCTACGAG.

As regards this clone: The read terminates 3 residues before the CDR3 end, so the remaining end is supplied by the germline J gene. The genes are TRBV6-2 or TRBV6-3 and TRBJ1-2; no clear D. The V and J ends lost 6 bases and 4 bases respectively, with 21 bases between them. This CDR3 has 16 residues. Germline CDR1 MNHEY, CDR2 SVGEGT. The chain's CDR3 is CASSPTAYSGSYGYTF. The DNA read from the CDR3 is TGTGCCAGCAGCCCTACGGCCTACAGCGGATCCTATGGC.

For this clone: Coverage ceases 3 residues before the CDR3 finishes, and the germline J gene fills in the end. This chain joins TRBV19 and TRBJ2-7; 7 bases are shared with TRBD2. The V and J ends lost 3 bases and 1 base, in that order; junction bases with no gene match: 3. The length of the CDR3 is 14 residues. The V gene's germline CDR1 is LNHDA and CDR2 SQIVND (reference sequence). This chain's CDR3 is CASSMVGGSYEQYF. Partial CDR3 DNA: TGTGCCAGTAGTATGGTGGGGGGGTCCTACGAG.

The CDR3 is CASSSGHSYEQYF. Incomplete CDR3 DNA: TGTGCCAGTAGTTCGGGACACTCCTACGAG. V is TRBV19 and J is TRBJ2-7, with D possibly matching TRBD1 (6 bases). The CDR3 goes on 3 residues after the read ends, and that part is filled in from the germline J gene. Germline loops: CDR1 LNHDA, CDR2 SQIVND (reference sequence). This CDR3 has 13 residues. V was trimmed by 5 bases and J by 0 bases, leaving 8 bases between them.

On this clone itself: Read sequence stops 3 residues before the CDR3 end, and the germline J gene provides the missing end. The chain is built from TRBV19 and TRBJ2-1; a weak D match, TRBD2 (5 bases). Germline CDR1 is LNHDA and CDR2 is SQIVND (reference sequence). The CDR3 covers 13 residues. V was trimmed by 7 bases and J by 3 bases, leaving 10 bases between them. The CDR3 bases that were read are TGTGCCAGTAAAGCGGTGAACTACAATGAG. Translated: CASKAVNYNE. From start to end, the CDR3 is CASKAVNYNEQFF.

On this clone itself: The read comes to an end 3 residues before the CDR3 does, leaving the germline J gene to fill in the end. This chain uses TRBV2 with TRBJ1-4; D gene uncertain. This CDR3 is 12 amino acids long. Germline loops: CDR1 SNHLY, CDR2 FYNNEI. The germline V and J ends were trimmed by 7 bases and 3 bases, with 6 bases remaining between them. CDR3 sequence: CASTGSNEKLFF. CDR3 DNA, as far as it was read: TGTGCCAGCACCGGGTCTAATGAAAAA.

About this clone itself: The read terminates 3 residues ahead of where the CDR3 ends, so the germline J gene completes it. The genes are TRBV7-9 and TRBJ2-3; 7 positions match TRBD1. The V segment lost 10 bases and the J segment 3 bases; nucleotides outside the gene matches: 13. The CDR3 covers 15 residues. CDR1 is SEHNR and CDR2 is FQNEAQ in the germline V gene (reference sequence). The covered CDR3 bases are TGTGCCACCTACCACGGGACAGCGCCAACAGATACG. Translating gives CATYHGTAPTDT. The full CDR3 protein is CATYHGTAPTDTQYF.